This T cell receptor beta chain was identified in a study of vaccination effects on CD4 cells after COVID-19. Study at large: Post-vaccine sampling took place a median of 72 days after the second dose. Study-level findings and limits: Marked clonal contraction of both clone types appeared late after vaccination. Cross-reactivity with common cold coronaviruses was shown by only 1 of 255 vaccine-induced clones in healthy vaccinees.

Generated by immunoSEQ multiplex PCR, the TCRdb table keeps only in-frame clones and is missing some. The table records some 30,000 clones, approximately 68% of them present only once. Germline V gene data show CDR1 as MGHRA and CDR2 as YSYEKL. The V and J ends lost 3 bases and 5 bases, in that order; junction bases with no gene match: 6. The CDR3 is 17 residues long. Ahead of sequencing, the ViraFEST assay grew antigen-specific CD4+ T cells using viral peptide pools. Once cultured for approximately ten days, the cells underwent separation to obtain CD4+ T cells. Participants were vaccinated with two doses of either the BNT162b2 or mRNA-1273 vaccine. Wells each received 1.5 million to 2.5 million PBMC, cultured with approximately 10 IU/ml IL-2 and approximately 10 ug/ml peptides. Notes on this clone: Its matching antigen is unknown.

The chain combines TRBV4-1 with TRBJ2-1; 14 bases are a match to TRBD2. The sequences come from CD4+ T cells from PBMCs cultured with SARS-CoV-2 spike peptides, collected after COVID-19 vaccination. The source of this sequence is a human donor who received a COVID-19 vaccine. CDR3 amino acids: CASSQPGLAGGNNEQFF. In DNA form, the CDR3 reads TGCGCCAGCAGCCAGCCAGGACTAGCGGGGGGAAACAATGAGCAGTTCTTC.